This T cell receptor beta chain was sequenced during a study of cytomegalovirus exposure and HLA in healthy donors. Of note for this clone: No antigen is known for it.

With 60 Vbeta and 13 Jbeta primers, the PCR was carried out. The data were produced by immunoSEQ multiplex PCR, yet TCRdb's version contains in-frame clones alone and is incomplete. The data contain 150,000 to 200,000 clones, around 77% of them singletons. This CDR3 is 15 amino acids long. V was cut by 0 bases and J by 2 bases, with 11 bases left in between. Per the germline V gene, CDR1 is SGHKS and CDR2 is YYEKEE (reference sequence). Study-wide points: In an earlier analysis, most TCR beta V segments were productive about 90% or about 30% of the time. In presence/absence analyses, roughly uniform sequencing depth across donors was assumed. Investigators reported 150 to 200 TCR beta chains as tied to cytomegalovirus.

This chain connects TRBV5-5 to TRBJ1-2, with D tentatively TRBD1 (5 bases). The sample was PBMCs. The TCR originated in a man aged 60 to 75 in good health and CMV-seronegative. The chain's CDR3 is CASSLVGGGNYGYTF. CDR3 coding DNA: TGTGCCAGCAGCTTGGTGGGGGGTGGCAACTATGGCTACACCTTC.